This T cell receptor (beta chain) comes out of a study of blood T cell repertoires in COVID-19. At the level of the study: Some COVID-19 samples were acute and others convalescent; all came from the United States, Italy and Spain.

Sequenced by immunoSEQ multiplex PCR; TCRdb stores in-frame clones only, minus some. The sample contains fewer than 60,000 clones, around 90% of which appear only once. This clone was recorded once. At one of its ends the junction is not consistent with the germline gene, which may arise from a read error. CDR1 and CDR2 (germline): SGHKS, YYEKEE (reference sequence). The CDR3 sequence is 12 residues long. The sequencing input was peripheral blood. This TCR was sampled from a human donor in a cohort sampled during active COVID-19. The chain carries TRBV5-5 and TRBJ2-7; D is perhaps TRBD1 (6 bases). The CDR3 nucleotides read TGTGCCAGCAGCATAAGGGACACCAGCCGGCCATTC. The encoded protein is CASSIRDTSRPF.